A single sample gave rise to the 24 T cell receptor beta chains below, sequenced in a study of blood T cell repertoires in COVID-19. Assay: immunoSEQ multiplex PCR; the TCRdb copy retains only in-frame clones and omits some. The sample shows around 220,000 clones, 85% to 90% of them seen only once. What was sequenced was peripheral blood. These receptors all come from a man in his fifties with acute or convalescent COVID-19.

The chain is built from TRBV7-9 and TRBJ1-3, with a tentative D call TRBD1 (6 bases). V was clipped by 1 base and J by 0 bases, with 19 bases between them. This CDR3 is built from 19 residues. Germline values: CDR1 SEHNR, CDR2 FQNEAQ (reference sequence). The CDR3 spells CASSLVQGKIYSSGNTIYF. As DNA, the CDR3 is TGTGCCAGCAGCTTAGTGCAGGGGAAAATCTACAGCTCTGGAAACACCATATATTTT.

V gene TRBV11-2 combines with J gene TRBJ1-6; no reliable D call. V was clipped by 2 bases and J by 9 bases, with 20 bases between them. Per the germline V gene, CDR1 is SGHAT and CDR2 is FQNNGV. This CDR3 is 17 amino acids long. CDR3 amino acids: CASSLPPTVGLASPLHF. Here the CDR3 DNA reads TGTGCCAGCAGCTTACCCCCCACAGTTGGATTGGCTTCACCCCTCCACTTT.

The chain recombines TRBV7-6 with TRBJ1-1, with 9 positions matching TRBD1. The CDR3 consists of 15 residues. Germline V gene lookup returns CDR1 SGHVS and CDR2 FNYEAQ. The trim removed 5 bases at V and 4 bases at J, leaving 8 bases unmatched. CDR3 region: CASSKGQGRSTEAFF. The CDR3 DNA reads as TGTGCCAGCAGCAAGGGACAGGGTAGAAGCACTGAAGCTTTCTTT.

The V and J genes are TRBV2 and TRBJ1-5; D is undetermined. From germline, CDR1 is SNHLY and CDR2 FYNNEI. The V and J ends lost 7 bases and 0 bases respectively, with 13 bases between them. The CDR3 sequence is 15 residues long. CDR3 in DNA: TGTGCCAGCACCCGAGCCCTCCATAGCAATCAGCCCCAGCATTTT. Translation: CASTRALHSNQPQHF. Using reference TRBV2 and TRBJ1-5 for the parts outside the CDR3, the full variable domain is EPEVTQTPSHQVTQMGQEVILRCVPISNHLYFYWYRQILGQKVEFLVSFYNNEISEKSEIFDDQFSVERPDGSNFTLKIRSTKLEDSAMYFCASTRALHSNQPQHFGDGTRLSIL.

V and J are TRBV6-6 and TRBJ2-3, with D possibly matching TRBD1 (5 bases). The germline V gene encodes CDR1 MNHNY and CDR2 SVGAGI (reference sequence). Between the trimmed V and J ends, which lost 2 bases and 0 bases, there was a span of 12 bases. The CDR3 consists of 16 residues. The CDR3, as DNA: TGTGCCAGCAGTTACGTAGGGCAGGGAAGCACAGATACGCAGTATTTT. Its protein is CASSYVGQGSTDTQYF.

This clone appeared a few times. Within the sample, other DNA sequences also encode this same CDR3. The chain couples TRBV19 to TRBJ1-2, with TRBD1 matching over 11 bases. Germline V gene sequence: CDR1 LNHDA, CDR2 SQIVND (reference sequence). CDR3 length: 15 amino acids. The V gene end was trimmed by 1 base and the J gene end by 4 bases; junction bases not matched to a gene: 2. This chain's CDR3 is CASSIAGTGGYGYTF. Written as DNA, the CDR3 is TGTGCCAGTAGTATAGCCGGGACAGGGGGCTATGGCTACACCTTC.

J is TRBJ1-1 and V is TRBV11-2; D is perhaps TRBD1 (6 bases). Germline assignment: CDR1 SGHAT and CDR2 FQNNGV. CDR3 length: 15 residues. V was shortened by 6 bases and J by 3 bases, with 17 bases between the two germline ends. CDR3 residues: CASSPSARGDTEAFF. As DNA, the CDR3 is TGTGCCAGCAGTCCGTCCGCCAGGGGAGACACTGAAGCTTTCTTT.

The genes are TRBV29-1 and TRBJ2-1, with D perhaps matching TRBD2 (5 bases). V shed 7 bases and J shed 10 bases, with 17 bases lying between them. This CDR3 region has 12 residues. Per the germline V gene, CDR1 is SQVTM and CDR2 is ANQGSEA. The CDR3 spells CSARRLTGEQFF. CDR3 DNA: TGCAGCGCCCGGAGACTGACGGGGGAGCAGTTCTTC.

CDR3 in amino acids: CASIGDDNQETQYF. The CDR3 DNA reads TGTGCCAGCATAGGGGATGACAACCAAGAGACCCAGTACTTC. The rearrangement uses TRBV5-4 and TRBJ2-5, with D possibly TRBD1 on 5 matching bases. The CDR3 contains 14 residues. Germline values: CDR1 SGHNT, CDR2 YYREEE (reference sequence). The V gene lost 6 bases and the J gene lost 0 bases, with 12 bases spanning the gap.

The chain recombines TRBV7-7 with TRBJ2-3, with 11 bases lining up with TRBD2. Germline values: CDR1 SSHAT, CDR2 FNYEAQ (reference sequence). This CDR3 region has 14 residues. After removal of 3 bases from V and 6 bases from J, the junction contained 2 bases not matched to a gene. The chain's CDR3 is CASSFSGGADTQYF. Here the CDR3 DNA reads TGTGCCAGCAGCTTTAGCGGGGGGGCCGATACGCAGTATTTT.

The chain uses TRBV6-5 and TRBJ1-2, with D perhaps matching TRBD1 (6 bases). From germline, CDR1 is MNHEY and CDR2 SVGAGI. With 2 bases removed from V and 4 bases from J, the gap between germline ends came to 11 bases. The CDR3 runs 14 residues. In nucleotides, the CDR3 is TGTGCCAGCAGTTACGACAGGTTCGGCTATGGCTACACCTTC. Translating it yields CASSYDRFGYGYTF.

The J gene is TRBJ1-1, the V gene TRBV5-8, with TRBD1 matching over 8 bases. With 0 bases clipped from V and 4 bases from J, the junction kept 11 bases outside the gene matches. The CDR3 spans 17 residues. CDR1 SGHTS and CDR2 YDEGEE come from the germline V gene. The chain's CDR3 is CASSLAGQGARGTEAFF. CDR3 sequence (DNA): TGTGCCAGCAGCTTGGCCGGTCAGGGGGCGCGAGGCACTGAAGCTTTCTTT. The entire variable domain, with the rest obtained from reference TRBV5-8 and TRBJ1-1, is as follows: EAGVTQSPTHLIKTRGQQATLRCSPISGHTSVYWYQQALGLGLQFLLWYDEGEERNRGNFPPRFSGRQFPNYSSELNVNALELEDSALYLCASSLAGQGARGTEAFFGQGTRLTVV.

The CDR3 DNA sequence: TGTGCCAGCAGTGAAACAGGCCCCTATGGCTACACCTTC. Encoded protein: CASSETGPYGYTF. The rearrangement uses TRBV6-1 and TRBJ1-2, with TRBD1 as a possible D gene (5 bases). Per germline, CDR1 MNHNS and CDR2 SASEGT. The length of the CDR3 is 13 residues. V gave up 2 bases and J gave up 4 bases, with 8 bases separating them.

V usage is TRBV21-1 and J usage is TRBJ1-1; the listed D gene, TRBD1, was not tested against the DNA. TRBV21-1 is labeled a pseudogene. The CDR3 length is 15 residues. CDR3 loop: CASSSQPGGGIEAFF. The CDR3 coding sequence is TGTGCCAGCAGCAGCCAACCAGGGGGTGGGATTGAAGCTTTCTTT.

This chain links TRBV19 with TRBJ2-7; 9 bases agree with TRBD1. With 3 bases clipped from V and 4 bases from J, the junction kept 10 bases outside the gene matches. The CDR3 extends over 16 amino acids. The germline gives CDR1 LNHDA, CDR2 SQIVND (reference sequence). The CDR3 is CASSMEGTGGSYEQYF. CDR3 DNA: TGTGCCAGTAGTATGGAAGGAACAGGGGGCAGTTACGAGCAGTACTTC.

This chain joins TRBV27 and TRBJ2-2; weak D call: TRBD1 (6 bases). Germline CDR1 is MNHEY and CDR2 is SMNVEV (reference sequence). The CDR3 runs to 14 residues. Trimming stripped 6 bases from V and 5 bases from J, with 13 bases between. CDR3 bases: TGTGCCAGCAGGAATGACAGGCTAACCGGGGAGCTGTTTTTT. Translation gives CASRNDRLTGELFF.

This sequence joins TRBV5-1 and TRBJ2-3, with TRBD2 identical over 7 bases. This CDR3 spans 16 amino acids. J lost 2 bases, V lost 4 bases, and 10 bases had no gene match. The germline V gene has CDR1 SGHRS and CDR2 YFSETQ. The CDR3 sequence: CASSPGLVGLTDTQYF. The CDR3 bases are TGCGCCAGCAGCCCCGGACTAGTCGGGCTCACAGATACGCAGTATTTT.

CDR3 sequence: CASSRLRTDTQYF. The CDR3, as DNA: TGCGCCAGCAGCCGGCTGCGCACAGATACGCAGTATTTT. The chain employs TRBV4-1 and TRBJ2-3; D unclear. The CDR3 is 13 amino acids. Germline V gene sequence: CDR1 MGHRA, CDR2 YSYEKL. V was clipped by 4 bases and J by 1 base, with 6 bases between them.

CDR3 DNA sequence: TGCGCCAGCAGTGAGACCCGGGAGTATGGCTACACCTTC. Translation gives CASSETREYGYTF. The gene calls are TRBV10-1 and TRBJ1-2; D is ambiguous. The CDR3 sequence is 13 residues long. From germline, CDR1 is WNHNN and CDR2 SYGVQD (reference sequence). Trimming pared 2 bases from V and 5 bases from J, leaving 9 bases between.

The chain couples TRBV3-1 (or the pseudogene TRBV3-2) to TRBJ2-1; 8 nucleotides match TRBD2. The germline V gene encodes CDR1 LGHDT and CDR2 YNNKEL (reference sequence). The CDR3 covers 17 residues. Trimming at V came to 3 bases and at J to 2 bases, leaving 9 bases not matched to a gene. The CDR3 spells CASSHYLSGAAYNEQFF. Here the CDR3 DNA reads TGTGCCAGCAGCCACTACCTTAGCGGGGCTGCCTACAATGAGCAGTTCTTC.

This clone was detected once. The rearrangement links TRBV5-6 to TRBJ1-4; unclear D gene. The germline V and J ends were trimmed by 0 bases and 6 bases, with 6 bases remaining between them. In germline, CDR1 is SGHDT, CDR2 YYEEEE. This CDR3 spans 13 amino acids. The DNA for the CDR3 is TGTGCCAGCAGCTTGGGGGCTGATGAAAAACTGTTTTTT. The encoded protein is CASSLGADEKLFF.

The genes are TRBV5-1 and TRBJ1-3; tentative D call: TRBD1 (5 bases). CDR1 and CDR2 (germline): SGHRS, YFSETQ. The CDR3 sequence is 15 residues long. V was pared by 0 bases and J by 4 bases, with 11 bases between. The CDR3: CASSLEPGYGNTIYF. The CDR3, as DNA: TGCGCCAGCAGCTTGGAACCAGGGTACGGAAACACCATATATTTT.

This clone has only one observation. DNA for the CDR3: TGCGCCAGCAGTGAGTCGTGGACAGGCGGCTACACCTTC. It yields the protein CASSESWTGGYTF. J is TRBJ1-2 and V is TRBV10-2, with TRBD1 matching 7 bases. In germline, CDR1 is WSHSY, CDR2 SAAADI. J gave up 8 bases and V 0 bases, and 3 bases lay outside the gene matches. The CDR3 is 13 residues long.

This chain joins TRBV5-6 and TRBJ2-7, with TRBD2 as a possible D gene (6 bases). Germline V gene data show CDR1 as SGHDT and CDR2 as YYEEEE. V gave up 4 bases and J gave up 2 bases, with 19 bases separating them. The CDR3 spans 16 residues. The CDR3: CASSVAGIWAPYEQYF. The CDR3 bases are TGTGCCAGCAGCGTGGCGGGGATCTGGGCCCCCTACGAGCAGTACTTC.